The 28 T cell receptor beta chains reported below all come from one sample, sequenced in a study of blood T cells in healthy people across ages. Next came a second PCR, run for about 7 to 12 cycles, which used a sample-barcoded 5' primer along with a J-beta primer mix. Via MiXCR, TCRdb re-called the 5' RACE reads, giving one row per CDR3 protein. The table has approximately 690,000 distinct CDR3 sequences, roughly 50% seen once. Sequencing used blood. The receptors come from a man between 60 and 75 years old in good health.

This clonotype was seen more than once but under ten times. The chain recombines TRBV5-1 with TRBJ2-5; a weak D match, TRBD2 (5 bases). Germline CDR1 is SGHRS and CDR2 is YFSETQ. The length of the CDR3 is 14 residues. Trimming shortened V by 1 base and J by 4 bases, and 11 bases separated the two germline ends. CDR3 sequence: CASSLSEGRETQYF. The CDR3 DNA reads as TGCGCCAGCAGCTTGTCCGAAGGGAGAGAGACCCAGTACTTC.

V usage is TRBV4-2 and J usage is TRBJ2-4; no firm D call. V was pared by 1 base and J by 3 bases, with 7 bases between. Germline V lookup: CDR1 LGHNA, CDR2 YNFKEQ. CDR3 length: 14 residues. CDR3 nucleotides: TGTGCCAGCAGCCAAGGGTTTGGCAAAAACATTCAGTACTTC. Its translation is CASSQGFGKNIQYF.

CDR3 nucleotide sequence: TGTGCCAGCAGTTATGGAGGTAGCGGCTCCCCCATTCAGTACTTC. This codes for CASSYGGSGSPIQYF. The rearrangement links TRBV6-2 or TRBV6-3 to TRBJ2-4, with D maybe TRBD2 (6 bases). V was clipped by 3 bases and J by 9 bases, with 18 bases between them. The CDR3 spans 15 residues. The germline V gene has CDR1 MNHEY and CDR2 SVGEGT.

The chain has TRBV25-1 and TRBJ2-1; TRBD1 or TRBD2 may be the D gene (7 bases each). V gave up 1 base and J gave up 4 bases, with 14 bases separating them. The CDR3 spans 16 residues. CDR1 and CDR2 from the germline V gene are MGHDK and SYGVNS. CDR3 residues: CASSESGGGGYNEQFF. Here the CDR3 DNA reads TGTGCCAGCAGTGAATCAGGGGGAGGGGGGTACAATGAGCAGTTCTTC.

The rearrangement uses TRBV5-1 and TRBJ2-1; 7 bases line up with TRBD1. The V gene's germline CDR1 is SGHRS and CDR2 YFSETQ. V lost 7 bases and J lost 7; bases outside the gene matches: 11. CDR3 length equals 14 residues. CDR3 nucleotide sequence: TGCGCCAGCGGAACAGGGGCAGGGTGGAATGAGCAGTTCTTC. Residues: CASGTGAGWNEQFF.

J is TRBJ1-6 and V is TRBV5-1; no firm D call. The CDR3 spans 14 residues. Trimming pared 4 bases from V and 6 bases from J, leaving 11 bases between. Germline assignment: CDR1 SGHRS and CDR2 YFSETQ. The CDR3 nucleotides are TGCGCCAGCAGCGAGGGCCTTAGTAATTCACCCCTCCACTTT. Encoded protein: CASSEGLSNSPLHF.

This clonotype was detected only once. V usage is TRBV6-2 or TRBV6-3 and J usage is TRBJ1-5, with D perhaps matching TRBD1 (6 bases). Germline V gene sequence: CDR1 MNHEY, CDR2 SVGEGT. Trimming pared 4 bases from V and 0 bases from J, leaving 10 bases between. This CDR3 comprises 15 residues. The CDR3 DNA sequence: TGTGCCAGCAGTTGGGACATAGGTAGCAATCAGCCCCAGCATTTT. Amino acids: CASSWDIGSNQPQHF.

The chain combines TRBV10-3 with TRBJ2-6; D call uncertain. With 0 bases removed from V and 2 bases from J, the gap between germline ends came to 5 bases. This CDR3 comprises 15 residues. Germline V CDR1 and CDR2: ENHRY, SYGVKD. This CDR3 reads CAISESRAGANVLTF. The CDR3 coding sequence is TGTGCCATCAGTGAGTCCCGGGCTGGGGCCAACGTCCTGACTTTC.

The chain joins TRBV5-1 to TRBJ2-1; 8 bases align to TRBD2. Germline trimming cut 4 bases from V and 6 bases from J; bases unmatched to any gene: 12. This CDR3 is built from 16 residues. Germline V gene sequence: CDR1 SGHRS, CDR2 YFSETQ. The CDR3 region has the DNA TGCGCCAGCAGCCCGGGAGGGCAGGGGCCTCTCAATGAGCAGTTCTTC. This sequence encodes CASSPGGQGPLNEQFF.

The CDR3 here is CASSDGVGETQYF. The DNA for the CDR3 is TGTGCCAGCAGTGACGGGGTGGGTGAGACCCAGTACTTC. The rearrangement joins TRBV2 to TRBJ2-7, with D maybe TRBD2 (5 bases). The J call is uncertain, as TRBJ2-5 better fits the DNA end. The germline V gene has CDR1 SNHLY and CDR2 FYNNEI. CDR3 length equals 13 residues.

V gene TRBV9 combines with J gene TRBJ2-4; D remains unclear. Germline loops: CDR1 SGDLS, CDR2 YYNGEE. This CDR3 region has 12 residues. V lost 4 bases, J lost 9 bases, and 11 bases lay in between. CDR3 sequence reads: CASSPGWSIQYF. In nucleotides, the CDR3 is TGTGCCAGCAGCCCCGGTTGGAGCATTCAGTACTTC.

The CDR3 region is CASSYNSGDYNEQFF. In DNA, the CDR3 is TGTGCCAGCAGTTACAATAGCGGGGATTACAATGAGCAGTTCTTC. This chain joins TRBV6-6 and TRBJ2-1, with TRBD2 identical over 8 bases. With 2 bases clipped from V and 4 bases from J, the junction kept 4 bases outside the gene matches. The CDR3 spans 15 residues. Germline values: CDR1 MNHNY, CDR2 SVGAGI (reference sequence).

This clonotype appeared a few times. V gene TRBV12-3 or TRBV12-4 combines with J gene TRBJ1-2; D call uncertain. V was cut by 5 bases and J by 0 bases, with 13 bases left in between. The CDR3 length is 15 residues. CDR3 bases: TGTGCCAGCAGTCCCCGAAGCTCCGCTAACTATGGCTACACCTTC. Protein product: CASSPRSSANYGYTF.

V usage is TRBV2 and J usage is TRBJ2-3, with TRBD2 identical over 10 bases. This CDR3 is 15 amino acids long. Trimming took 4 bases from V and 4 from J; bases not matched to a gene: 5. Germline V CDR1 and CDR2: SNHLY, FYNNEI. CDR3 region: CASSVQGTSADTQYF. The DNA for the CDR3 is TGTGCCAGCAGTGTCCAGGGGACTAGCGCAGATACGCAGTATTTT.

The chain employs TRBV12-3 or TRBV12-4 and TRBJ1-6, with D possibly matching TRBD1 (5 bases). V lost 4 bases to trimming and J lost 7 bases, with 14 bases between them. This CDR3 has 15 amino acids. The CDR3 sequence is CASSSAGTQNSPLHF. CDR3 DNA: TGTGCCAGCAGTTCGGCCGGGACGCAGAATTCACCCCTCCACTTT.

The chain couples TRBV24-1 to TRBJ2-3; 7 bases line up with TRBD2. Per germline, CDR1 KGHDR and CDR2 SFDVKD. This CDR3 is built from 16 residues. The V gene end was trimmed by 0 bases and the J gene end by 6 bases; junction bases not matched to a gene: 8. The CDR3 DNA reads TGTGCCACCAGTGATTTGCTCTTTGGGGGGGTGGATACGCAGTATTTT. This translates into CATSDLLFGGVDTQYF.

CDR3: CASATDDSSYNGQYF. The CDR3 DNA sequence: TGTGCCAGCGCTACGGATGACAGCTCCTACAATGGGCAGTACTTC. The chain uses TRBV6-5 and TRBJ2-7; D is perhaps TRBD1 (5 bases). V dropped 8 bases and J dropped 9 bases, with 26 bases sitting between them. The CDR3 covers 15 residues. CDR1 and CDR2 (germline): MNHEY, SVGAGI.

The rearrangement joins TRBV7-9 to TRBJ2-7, with 7 nucleotides matching TRBD1. J lost 3 bases, V lost 1 base, and 3 bases had no gene match. This CDR3 is built from 14 residues. CDR1 is SEHNR, CDR2 FQNEAQ, per germline (reference sequence). The CDR3 region is CASSLGAGGYEQYF. The CDR3 coding sequence is TGTGCCAGCAGCTTAGGGGCAGGGGGCTACGAGCAGTACTTC.

The V call is TRBV5-1, the J call TRBJ2-7; TRBD1 or TRBD2 may be the D gene (5 bases each). Germline V gene lookup returns CDR1 SGHRS and CDR2 YFSETQ. CDR3 size: 16 residues. Trimming shortened V by 4 bases and J by 0 bases, and 17 bases separated the two germline ends. The CDR3 nucleotides are TGCGCCAGCAGCCTGGGGATTAGCGACAGCTCCTACGAGCAGTACTTC. Translation gives CASSLGISDSSYEQYF.

The chain recombines TRBV7-2 with TRBJ2-5, with a possible D match to TRBD1 (6 bases). The J call is uncertain, as TRBJ2-7 better fits the DNA end. The CDR3 has 13 residues. Germline V lookup: CDR1 SGHTA, CDR2 FQGNSA. CDR3 coding DNA: TGTGCCAGCAGCCAGTACGAGGGGGACGAGCAGTACTTC. Its protein is CASSQYEGDEQYF.

This clonotype has a handful of counts. The chain uses TRBV20-1 and TRBJ2-7; 11 bases map to TRBD1. This CDR3 is 16 amino acids long. From germline, CDR1 is DFQATT and CDR2 SNEGSKA (reference sequence). J gave up 6 bases and V 0 bases, and 10 bases lay outside the gene matches. The CDR3 sequence: CSARDPGQGAPSEQYF. DNA for the CDR3: TGCAGTGCTAGAGATCCCGGACAGGGGGCGCCGAGCGAGCAGTACTTC.

The V gene is TRBV7-2, the J gene TRBJ2-3; no definite D call. The length of the CDR3 is 15 residues. V was pared by 6 bases and J by 1 base, with 14 bases between. Germline loops: CDR1 SGHTA, CDR2 FQGNSA. CDR3 nucleotides: TGTGCCAGCAGTTTCGACGGCCTTGGCACAGATACGCAGTATTTT. It yields the protein CASSFDGLGTDTQYF.

The chain uses TRBV3-1 and TRBJ2-7; 9 bases line up with TRBD1. TRBJ2-5 matches the DNA end more closely, so the J call is doubtful. The length of the CDR3 is 14 residues. CDR1 is LGHDT and CDR2 is YNNKEL in the germline V gene (reference sequence). The CDR3 loop is CASSQRTGVETQYF. The CDR3 coding sequence is TGTGCCAGCAGCCAGCGGACAGGGGTGGAGACCCAGTACTTC.

This sequence joins TRBV3-1 and TRBJ2-5; 11 positions match TRBD1. The CDR3 runs 15 residues. The V gene end was trimmed by 5 bases and the J gene end by 6 bases; junction bases not matched to a gene: 8. Per the germline V gene, CDR1 is LGHDT and CDR2 is YNNKEL (reference sequence). CDR3 DNA: TGTGCCAGCAGCTTGCGGACAGGGGGCGCCCAGACCCAGTACTTC. It yields the protein CASSLRTGGAQTQYF.

The chain employs TRBV5-1 and TRBJ1-4; TRBD1 matches at 10 bases. The CDR3 runs 14 residues. The germline CDR1 and CDR2 sequences are SGHRS and YFSETQ. CDR3 in DNA: TGCGTCAGTACCCCGGGACAGGGGTATGAAAAACTGTTTTTT. Protein sequence: CVSTPGQGYEKLFF.

V and J are TRBV19 and TRBJ2-4; D is ambiguous. CDR1 and CDR2 from the germline V gene are LNHDA and SQIVND (reference sequence). With 2 bases removed from V and 0 bases from J, the gap between germline ends came to 14 bases. This CDR3 comprises 17 residues. The CDR3 region has the DNA TGTGCCAGTAGTATAAAGAAGGAGTCCTTAGCCAAAAACATTCAGTACTTC. Translated, it gives CASSIKKESLAKNIQYF.

The DNA for the CDR3 is TGTGCCAGCAGCTTAGGGGTTGGGTTAGGGGAGCAGTACTTC. The encoded protein is CASSLGVGLGEQYF. The rearrangement uses TRBV11-2 and TRBJ2-5, with D perhaps TRBD1 or TRBD2 (5 bases each). Germline V gene lookup returns CDR1 SGHAT and CDR2 FQNNGV. The CDR3 has 14 residues. V was pared by 1 base and J by 11 bases, with 17 bases between.

Here the CDR3 DNA reads TGTGCCAGCAGTTTACCCACCGGGGAGCTGTTTTTT. Protein: CASSLPTGELFF. The genes are TRBV28 and TRBJ2-2; D gene ambiguous. Between the trimmed V and J ends, which lost 2 bases and 4 bases, there was a span of 2 bases. The CDR3 extends over 12 amino acids. Germline loops: CDR1 MDHEN, CDR2 SYDVKM. The entire variable domain, with the rest obtained from reference TRBV28 and TRBJ2-2, is as follows: DVKVTQSSRYLVKRTGEKVFLECVQDMDHENMFWYRQDPGLGLRLIYFSYDVKMKEKGDIPEGYSVSREKKERFSLILESASTNQTSMYLCASSLPTGELFFGEGSRLTVL.